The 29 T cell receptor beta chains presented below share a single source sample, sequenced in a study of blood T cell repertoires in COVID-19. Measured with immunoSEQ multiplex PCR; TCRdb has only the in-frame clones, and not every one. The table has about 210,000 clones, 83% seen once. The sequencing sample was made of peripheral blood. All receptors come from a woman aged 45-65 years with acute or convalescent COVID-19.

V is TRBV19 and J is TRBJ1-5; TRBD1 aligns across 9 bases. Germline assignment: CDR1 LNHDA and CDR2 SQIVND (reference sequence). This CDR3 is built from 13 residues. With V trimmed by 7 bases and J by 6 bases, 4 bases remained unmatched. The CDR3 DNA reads TGTGCCAGTACGGGACAGGGAGTTCAGCCCCAGCATTTT. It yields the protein CASTGQGVQPQHF.

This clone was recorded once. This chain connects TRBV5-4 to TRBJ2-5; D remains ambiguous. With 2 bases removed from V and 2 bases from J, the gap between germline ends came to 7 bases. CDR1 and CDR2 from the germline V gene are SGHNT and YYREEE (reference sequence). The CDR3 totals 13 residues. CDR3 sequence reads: CASSFGQQETQYF. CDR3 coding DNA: TGTGCCAGCAGCTTTGGCCAGCAAGAGACCCAGTACTTC.

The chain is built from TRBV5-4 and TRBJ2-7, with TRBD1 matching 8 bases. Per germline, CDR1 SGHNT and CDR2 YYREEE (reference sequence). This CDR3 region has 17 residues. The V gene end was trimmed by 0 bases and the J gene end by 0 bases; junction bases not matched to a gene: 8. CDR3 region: CASSLGGTGRSSYEQYF. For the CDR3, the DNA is TGTGCCAGCAGCTTGGGCGGGACAGGCAGGAGCTCCTACGAGCAGTACTTC.

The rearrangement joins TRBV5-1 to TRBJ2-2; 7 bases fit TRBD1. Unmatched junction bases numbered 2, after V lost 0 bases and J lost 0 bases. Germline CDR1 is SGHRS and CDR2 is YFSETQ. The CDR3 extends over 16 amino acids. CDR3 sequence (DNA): TGCGCCAGCAGCTTGGGGACAGGTCCGAACACCGGGGAGCTGTTTTTT. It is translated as CASSLGTGPNTGELFF. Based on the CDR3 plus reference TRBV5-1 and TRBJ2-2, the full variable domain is KAGVTQTPRYLIKTRGQQVTLSCSPISGHRSVSWYQQTPGQGLQFLFEYFSETQRNKGNFPGRFSGRQFSNSRSEMNVSTLELGDSALYLCASSLGTGPNTGELFFGEGSRLTVL.

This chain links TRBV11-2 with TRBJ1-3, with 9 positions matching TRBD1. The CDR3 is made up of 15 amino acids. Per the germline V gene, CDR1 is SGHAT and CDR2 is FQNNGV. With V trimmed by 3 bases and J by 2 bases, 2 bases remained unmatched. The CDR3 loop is CASSFTGGAGNTIYF. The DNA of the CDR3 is TGTGCCAGCAGCTTTACAGGGGGCGCTGGAAACACCATATATTTT.

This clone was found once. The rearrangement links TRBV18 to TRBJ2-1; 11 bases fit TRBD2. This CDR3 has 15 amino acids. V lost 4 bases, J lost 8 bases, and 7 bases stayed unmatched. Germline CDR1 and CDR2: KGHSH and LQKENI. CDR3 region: CASSHTSGSKDEQFF. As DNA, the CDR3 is TGTGCCAGCTCACATACTAGCGGGAGTAAGGATGAGCAGTTCTTC.

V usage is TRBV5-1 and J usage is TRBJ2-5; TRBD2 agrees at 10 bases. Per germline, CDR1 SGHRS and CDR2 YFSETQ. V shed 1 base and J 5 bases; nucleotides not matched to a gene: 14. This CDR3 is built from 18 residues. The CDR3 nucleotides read TGCGCCAGCAGCTTGTTTGGATACTCTAGCGGGAGTAAGGAGACCCAGTACTTC. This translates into CASSLFGYSSGSKETQYF.

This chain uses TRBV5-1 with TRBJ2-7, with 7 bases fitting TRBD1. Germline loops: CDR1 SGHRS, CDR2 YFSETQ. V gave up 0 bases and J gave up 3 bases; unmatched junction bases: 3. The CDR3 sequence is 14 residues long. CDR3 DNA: TGCGCCAGCAGCTTGGGGGACAGCCTCTACGAGCAGTACTTC. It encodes CASSLGDSLYEQYF.

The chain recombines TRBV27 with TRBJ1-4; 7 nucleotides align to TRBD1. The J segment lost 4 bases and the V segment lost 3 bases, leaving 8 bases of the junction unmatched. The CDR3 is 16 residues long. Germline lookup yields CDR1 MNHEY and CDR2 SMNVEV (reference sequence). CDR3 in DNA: TGTGCCAGCAGTTTTCGAGGGGGCGGAATTAATGAAAAACTGTTTTTT. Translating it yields CASSFRGGGINEKLFF.

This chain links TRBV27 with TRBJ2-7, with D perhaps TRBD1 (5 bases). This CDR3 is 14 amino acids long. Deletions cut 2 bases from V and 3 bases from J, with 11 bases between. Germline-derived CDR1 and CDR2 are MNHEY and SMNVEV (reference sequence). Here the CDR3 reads CASSLRDRNYEQYF. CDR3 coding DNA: TGTGCCAGCAGTTTACGCGACAGAAACTACGAGCAGTACTTC.

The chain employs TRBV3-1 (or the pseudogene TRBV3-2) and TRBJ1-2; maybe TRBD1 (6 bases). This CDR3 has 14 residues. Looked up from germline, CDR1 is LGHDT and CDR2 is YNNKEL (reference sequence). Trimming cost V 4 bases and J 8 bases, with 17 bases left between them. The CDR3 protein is CASSLPGRGTGYTF. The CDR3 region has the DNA TGTGCCAGCAGCCTCCCCGGGAGGGGGACCGGCTACACCTTC.

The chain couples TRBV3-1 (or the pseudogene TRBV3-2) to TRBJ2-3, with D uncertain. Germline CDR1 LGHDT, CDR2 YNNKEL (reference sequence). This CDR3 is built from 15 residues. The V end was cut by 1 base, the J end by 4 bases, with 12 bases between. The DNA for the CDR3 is TGTGCCAGCAGCCAAGGGCTAGTTCTCGCAGATACGCAGTATTTT. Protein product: CASSQGLVLADTQYF.

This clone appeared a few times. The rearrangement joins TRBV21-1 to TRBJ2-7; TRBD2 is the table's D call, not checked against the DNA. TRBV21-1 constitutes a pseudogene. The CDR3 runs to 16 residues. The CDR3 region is CASSKYDGRALDEQYF. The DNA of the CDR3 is TGTGCCAGCAGCAAATATGACGGGAGGGCCCTAGACGAGCAGTACTTC.

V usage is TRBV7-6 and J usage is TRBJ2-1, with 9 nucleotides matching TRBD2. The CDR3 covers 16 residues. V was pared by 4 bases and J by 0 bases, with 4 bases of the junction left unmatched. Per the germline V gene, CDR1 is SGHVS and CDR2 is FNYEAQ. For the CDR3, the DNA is TGTGCCAGCAGCTCCTCTAGCGGGGACTCCTACAATGAGCAGTTCTTC. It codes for CASSSSSGDSYNEQFF.

This chain's CDR3 is CASSFIRTGITGELFF. CDR3 in DNA: TGTGCCAGCAGTTTTATCCGGACAGGGATTACCGGGGAGCTGTTTTTT. V usage is TRBV27 and J usage is TRBJ2-2; 8 bases map to TRBD1. The CDR3 runs to 16 residues. Per germline, CDR1 MNHEY and CDR2 SMNVEV (reference sequence). V lost 3 bases to trimming and J lost 5 bases; unmatched junction nucleotides: 8.

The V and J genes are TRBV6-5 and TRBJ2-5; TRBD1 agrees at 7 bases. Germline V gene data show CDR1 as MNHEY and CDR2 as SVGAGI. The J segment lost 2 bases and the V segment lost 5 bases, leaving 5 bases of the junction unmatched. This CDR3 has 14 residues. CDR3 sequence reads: CASSPIQGQETQYF. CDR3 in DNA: TGTGCCAGCAGTCCCATACAGGGGCAAGAGACCCAGTACTTC.

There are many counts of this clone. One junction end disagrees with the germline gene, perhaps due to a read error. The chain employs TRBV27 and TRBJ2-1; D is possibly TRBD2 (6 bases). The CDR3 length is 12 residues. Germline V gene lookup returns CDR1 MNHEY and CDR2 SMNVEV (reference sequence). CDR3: CASSRTGLGLVF. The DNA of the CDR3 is TGTGCCAGCAGTCGGACGGGACTGGGGTTGGTCTTC.

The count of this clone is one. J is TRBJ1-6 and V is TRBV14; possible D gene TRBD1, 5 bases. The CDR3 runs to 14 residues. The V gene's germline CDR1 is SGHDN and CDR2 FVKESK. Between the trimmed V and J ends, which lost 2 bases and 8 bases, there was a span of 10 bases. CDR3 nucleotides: TGTGCCAGCAGCCAATTGGGGGACTATTCACCCCTCCACTTT. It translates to CASSQLGDYSPLHF.

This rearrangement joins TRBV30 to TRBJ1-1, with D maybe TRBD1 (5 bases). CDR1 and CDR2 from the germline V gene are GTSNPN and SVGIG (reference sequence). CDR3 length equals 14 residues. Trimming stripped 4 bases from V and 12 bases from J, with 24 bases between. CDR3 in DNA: TGTGCCTGGAAAGTAGGGAGAGGGGACGGGAGAACTTTCTTT. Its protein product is CAWKVGRGDGRTFF.

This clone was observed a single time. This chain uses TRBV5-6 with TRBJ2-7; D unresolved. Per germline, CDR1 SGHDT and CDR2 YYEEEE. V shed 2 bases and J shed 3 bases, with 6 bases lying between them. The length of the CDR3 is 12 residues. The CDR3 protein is CASSFQNYEQYF. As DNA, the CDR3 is TGTGCCAGCAGCTTCCAGAACTACGAGCAGTACTTC.

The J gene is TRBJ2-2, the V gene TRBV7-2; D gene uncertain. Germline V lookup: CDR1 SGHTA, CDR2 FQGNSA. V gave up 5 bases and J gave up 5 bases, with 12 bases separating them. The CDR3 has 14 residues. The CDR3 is CASSPSAGTGELFF. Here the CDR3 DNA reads TGTGCCAGCAGCCCAAGCGCTGGAACCGGGGAGCTGTTTTTT. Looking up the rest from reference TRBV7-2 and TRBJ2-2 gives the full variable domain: GAGVSQSPSNKVTEKGKDVELRCDPISGHTALYWYRQSLGQGLEFLIYFQGNSAPDKSGLPSDRFSAERTGGSVSTLTIQRTQQEDSAVYLCASSPSAGTGELFFGEGSRLTVL.

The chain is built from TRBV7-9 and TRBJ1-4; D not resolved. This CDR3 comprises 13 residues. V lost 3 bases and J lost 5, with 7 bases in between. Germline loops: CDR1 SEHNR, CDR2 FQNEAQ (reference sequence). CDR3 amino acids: CASSFRGNEKLFF. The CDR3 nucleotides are TGTGCCAGCAGCTTCCGGGGAAATGAAAAACTGTTTTTT.

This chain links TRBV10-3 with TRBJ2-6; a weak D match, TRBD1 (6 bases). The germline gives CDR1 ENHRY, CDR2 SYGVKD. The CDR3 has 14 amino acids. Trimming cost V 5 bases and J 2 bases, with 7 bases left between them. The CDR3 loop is CAISTGTGANVLTF. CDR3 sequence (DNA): TGTGCCATCAGTACAGGGACTGGGGCCAACGTCCTGACTTTC.

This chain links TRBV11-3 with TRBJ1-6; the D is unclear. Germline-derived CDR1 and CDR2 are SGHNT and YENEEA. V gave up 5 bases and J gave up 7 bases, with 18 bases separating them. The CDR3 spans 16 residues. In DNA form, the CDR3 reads TGTGCCAGCAGCCCCGCTGATCAGGCCGCGAATTCACCCCTCCACTTT. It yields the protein CASSPADQAANSPLHF.

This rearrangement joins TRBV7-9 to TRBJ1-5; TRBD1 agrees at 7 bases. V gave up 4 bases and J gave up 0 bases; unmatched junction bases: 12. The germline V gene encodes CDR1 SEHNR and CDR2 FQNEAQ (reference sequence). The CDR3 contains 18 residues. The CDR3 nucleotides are TGTGCCAGCAGCTCCGGGGGACAGAGGTGGTCTAGCAATCAGCCCCAGCATTTT. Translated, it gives CASSSGGQRWSSNQPQHF.

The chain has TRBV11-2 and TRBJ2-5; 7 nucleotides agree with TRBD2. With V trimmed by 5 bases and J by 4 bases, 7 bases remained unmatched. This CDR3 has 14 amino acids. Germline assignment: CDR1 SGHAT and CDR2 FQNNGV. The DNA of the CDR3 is TGTGCCAGCAGCCTAACTAGCGAAAGAGAGACCCAGTACTTC. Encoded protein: CASSLTSERETQYF.

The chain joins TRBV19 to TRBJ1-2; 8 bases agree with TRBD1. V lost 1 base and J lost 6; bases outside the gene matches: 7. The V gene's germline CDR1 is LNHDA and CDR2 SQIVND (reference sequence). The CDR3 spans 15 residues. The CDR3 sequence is CASSIGAGGADGYTF. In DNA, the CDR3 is TGTGCCAGTAGTATAGGTGCAGGGGGCGCCGATGGCTACACCTTC.

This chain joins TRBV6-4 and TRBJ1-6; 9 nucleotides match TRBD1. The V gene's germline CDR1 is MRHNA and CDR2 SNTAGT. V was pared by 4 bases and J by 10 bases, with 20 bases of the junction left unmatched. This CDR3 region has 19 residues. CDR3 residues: CASSVPEQTGGKYGSPLHF. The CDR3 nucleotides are TGTGCCAGCAGTGTTCCGGAGCAGACAGGGGGTAAGTATGGCTCACCCCTCCACTTT.

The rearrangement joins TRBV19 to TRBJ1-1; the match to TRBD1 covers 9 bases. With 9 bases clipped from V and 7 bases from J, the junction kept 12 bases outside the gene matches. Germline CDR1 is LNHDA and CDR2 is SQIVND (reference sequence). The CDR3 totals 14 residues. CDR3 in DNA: TGTGCCAGCCGGGACAGGGCCCAATATTTTGAAGCTTTCTTT. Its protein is CASRDRAQYFEAFF. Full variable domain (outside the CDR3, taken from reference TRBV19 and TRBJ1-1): DGGITQSPKYLFRKEGQNVTLSCEQNLNHDAMYWYRQDPGQGLRLIYYSQIVNDFQKGDIAEGYSVSREKKESFPLTVTSAQKNPTAFYLCASRDRAQYFEAFFGQGTRLTVV.